This T cell receptor beta chain was found in a study of T-cell memory formation after mild COVID-19. From the 5' RACE reads, TCRdb called clonotypes with MiXCR, one entry per CDR3 protein. The sample includes more than 150,000 distinct CDR3 sequences, around a tenth of them seen just once. This clonotype has more than one count but fewer than ten. Its antigen is not identified. The CDR3 runs to 14 residues. Deletions cut 5 bases from V and 1 base from J, with 11 bases between. CDR1 and CDR2 from the germline V gene are SNHLY and FYNNEI. Study-wide points: Day 15 to 85 contracting clones showed balanced CD4/CD8; day 15 to 37 expanders favored CD4+. Contracting CD4+ clones sat mainly in CM and EM; CD8+ in EMRA.

The sample was PBMCs or a T cell subset sorted from them (not recorded which). The sequence was obtained from a man aged 18 to 30 who had mild COVID-19 (a few samples of this study predate the infection). Cell type and time point are not known. The chain joins TRBV2 to TRBJ1-1; the D gene is possibly TRBD1 (5 bases). The CDR3 nucleotides are TGTGCCAGCAGTAGGGACTTAACGAACACTGAAGCTTTCTTT. It is translated as CASSRDLTNTEAFF.